Included here is one TCR beta chain sequence, with context. The antigen is not known. With 0 bases removed from V and 2 bases from J, the gap between germline ends came to 11 bases. CDR1 SGHDN and CDR2 FVKESK come from the germline V gene. This CDR3 spans 16 amino acids. The authors ran a second PCR of roughly 6 to 12 cycles using a sample-barcoded 5' primer and a J-beta primer mix. TCRdb recomputed calls from the 5' RACE reads with MiXCR, one row per CDR3 protein. The sample has roughly 1.5 million distinct CDR3 sequences; approximately 42% are singletons. This sample stems from a study of blood T cells in healthy people across ages. Total RNA extraction produced at least 5.5 micrograms (per sample) for the study. The study, taken as a whole, reports: It was held that the diversity estimates obtained from one million T cells were underestimates. Donor CMV status was unknown, possibly confounding expanded clonotype changes.

The receptor was derived from a woman aged 18-29 years in good health. The chain recombines TRBV14 with TRBJ2-1, with D possibly being TRBD2 (5 bases). The sample comprised blood. The CDR3 protein is CASSQDPGFTYNEQFF. CDR3 nucleotide sequence: TGTGCCAGCAGCCAAGATCCGGGATTCACCTACAATGAGCAGTTCTTC.